The T cell receptor (beta chain) described here comes from a study of memory CD4+ T cells and cytomegalovirus serostatus. The sort gate was single viable CD3+CD4+CD8-CD45RO+ cells for memory CD4+ T cells. Method: immunoSEQ multiplex PCR; TCRdb's copy keeps in-frame clones and lacks some. The repertoire consists of some 40,000 clones, with 70% to 85% occurring once and the leading ten covering under 6%. The CDR3 has 13 residues. The germline CDR1 and CDR2 sequences are MGHRA and YSYEKL. Trimming shortened V by 4 bases and J by 5 bases, and 12 bases separated the two germline ends. The genes are TRBV4-1 and TRBJ2-7, with D perhaps matching TRBD1 (5 bases). The sample consisted of memory CD4+ T cells from blood. The clonotype comes from an adult in good health and CMV-seropositive. The DNA of the CDR3 is TGCGCCAGCAGCCGATATATAGGGGACGAGCAGTACTTC. It codes for CASSRYIGDEQYF.